This T cell receptor (beta chain) was obtained from a study of T cell responses to AZD1222 COVID-19 vaccine. Study-wide background: Analysis merged second doses at about 4 or about 12 weeks. Study results and limitations: Along spike, vaccine-associated CD4 TCRs were found throughout, with dominance at 160-218 and 743-854. Seropositivity was recorded at baseline in only a handful of AZD1222 recipients. Elevations in Spike-specific TCR breadth and depth followed administration of two AZD1222 doses.

Turning to this clone: Its antigen remains unidentified.

The CDR3 contains 13 residues. Germline assignment: CDR1 WNHNN and CDR2 SYGVQD (reference sequence). The V and J ends lost 0 bases and 2 bases respectively, with 4 bases between them. Profiling relied on immunoSEQ multiplex PCR, and the TCRdb table lists in-frame clones only, not all of them. The top ten hold 1.5% to 2% of the sample, which has 130,000 to 150,000 clones, more than 90% seen once. The sample consisted of peripheral blood, taken on day 0 of AZD1222 vaccination. This sequence joins TRBV10-1 and TRBJ1-1; no clear D gene. This TCR was recovered from an adult in good health. The CDR3: CASSESLNTEAFF. The CDR3 DNA follows: TGCGCCAGCAGTGAGTCGTTAAACACTGAAGCTTTCTTT.